The rows below give T cell receptor beta chains drawn from one sample of a study of prognosis after radiotherapy for stage I lung cancer. TCRdb recomputed calls from the multiplex PCR reads with MiXCR, one row per CDR3 protein. The profile shows 20,000 to 30,000 distinct CDR3 sequences, under 40% of them singletons. Sequencing was performed on PBMCs, taken before or after stereotactic body radiation therapy (not recorded which). Source of these receptors: a donor over 45 with non-small cell lung cancer. Both conserved end residues are part of each CDR3. Each record gives: clone size, V gene, D gene, J gene, CDR3 DNA, CDR3 protein. The D gene is left open where the match is weak. Size values are once, few and many counts, or a class for expanded clones, and some rows have none.

clone_size: many
v_call: TRBV28
d_call: TRBD1
j_call: TRBJ2-6
cdr3_nt: TGTGCCAGCTCCGGGACAGGGGCCTCTGGGGCCAACGTCCTGACTTTC
cdr3_aa: CASSGTGASGANVLTF

clone_size: .
v_call: TRBV6-1
d_call: .
j_call: TRBJ2-7
cdr3_nt: TGTGCCAGCAGTCCCGCCGGGACGGCAGGCTACGAGCAGTACTTC
cdr3_aa: CASSPAGTAGYEQYF

clone_size: .
v_call: TRBV2
d_call: .
j_call: TRBJ1-2
cdr3_nt: TGTGCCAGTAGACACGACAGCCGGTCCAACTATGGCTACACCTTC
cdr3_aa: CASRHDSRSNYGYTF

clone_size: .
v_call: TRBV12-3/TRBV12-4
d_call: .
j_call: TRBJ2-1
cdr3_nt: TGTGTCAGCATCCCCCTGGAGGGCCTTGAGCAGTTCTTC
cdr3_aa: CVSIPLEGLEQFF

clone_size: many
v_call: TRBV19
d_call: .
j_call: TRBJ1-1
cdr3_nt: TGTGCCAGTAGACGGGACGGAAACACTGAAGCTTTCTTT
cdr3_aa: CASRRDGNTEAFF

clone_size: many
v_call: TRBV7-9
d_call: TRBD1
j_call: TRBJ2-7
cdr3_nt: TGTGCCAGCAGCCGGGGACAGGTCTACTACGAGCAGTACTTC
cdr3_aa: CASSRGQVYYEQYF

clone_size: many
v_call: TRBV7-9
d_call: .
j_call: TRBJ1-3
cdr3_nt: TGTGCCAGCAGCTTAGCACTAAGCTCTGGAAACACCATATATTTT
cdr3_aa: CASSLALSSGNTIYF

clone_size: many
v_call: TRBV9
d_call: .
j_call: TRBJ2-1
cdr3_nt: TGTGCCAGCAGCCCCCCGCGTGGAGGCCAGAATGAGCAGTTCTTC
cdr3_aa: CASSPPRGGQNEQFF

clone_size: .
v_call: TRBV5-1
d_call: .
j_call: TRBJ1-2
cdr3_nt: TGCGCCAGCAGCCCCGGGGTGAATGATGGCTACACCTTC
cdr3_aa: CASSPGVNDGYTF

clone_size: many
v_call: TRBV12-3/TRBV12-4
d_call: .
j_call: TRBJ1-1
cdr3_nt: TGTGCCAGCCCCAAACCGGGGAACACTGAAGCTTTCTTT
cdr3_aa: CASPKPGNTEAFF

clone_size: .
v_call: TRBV3-1
d_call: .
j_call: TRBJ2-7
cdr3_nt: TGTGCCAGCAGCCAAAGGTCGGGTCACGAGCAGTACTTC
cdr3_aa: CASSQRSGHEQYF

clone_size: few
v_call: TRBV11-3
d_call: TRBD1
j_call: TRBJ1-1
cdr3_nt: TGTGCCAGCAGCTTAGGGGACAGCTACACTGAAGCTTTCTTT
cdr3_aa: CASSLGDSYTEAFF

clone_size: many
v_call: TRBV2
d_call: TRBD1
j_call: TRBJ2-3
cdr3_nt: TGTGCCAGCGCAGACAGGGATGGAGATACGCAGTATTTT
cdr3_aa: CASADRDGDTQYF

clone_size: .
v_call: TRBV6-5
d_call: .
j_call: TRBJ1-6
cdr3_nt: TGTGCCAGCAGTTACTTCGACGGTAATTCACCCCTCCACTTT
cdr3_aa: CASSYFDGNSPLHF

clone_size: many
v_call: TRBV5-8
d_call: TRBD1
j_call: TRBJ2-4
cdr3_nt: TGTGCCAGCAGCGGGACAGGGATTGAGGGGATCAAAAACATTCAGTACTTC
cdr3_aa: CASSGTGIEGIKNIQYF

clone_size: many
v_call: TRBV9
d_call: .
j_call: TRBJ1-1
cdr3_nt: TGTGCCAGCAGCCGGGCCGGGATGAACACTGAAGCTTTCTTT
cdr3_aa: CASSRAGMNTEAFF

clone_size: many
v_call: TRBV5-1
d_call: .
j_call: TRBJ1-5
cdr3_nt: TGCGCCAGCGGGCCACTTCTTAGCAATCAGCCCCAGCATTTT
cdr3_aa: CASGPLLSNQPQHF

clone_size: many
v_call: TRBV25-1
d_call: .
j_call: TRBJ1-3
cdr3_nt: TGTGCCAGCAGTGAATTAACCCCTGGAAACACCATATATTTT
cdr3_aa: CASSELTPGNTIYF

clone_size: many
v_call: TRBV18
d_call: .
j_call: TRBJ2-3
cdr3_nt: TGTGCCAGCTCACCACCTGGTTCAGATACGCAGTATTTT
cdr3_aa: CASSPPGSDTQYF

clone_size: many
v_call: TRBV4-1
d_call: TRBD2
j_call: TRBJ2-7
cdr3_nt: TGCGCCAGCAGCCAACCTCGGGTTAGCGGGCCTTCCTACGAGCAGTACTTC
cdr3_aa: CASSQPRVSGPSYEQYF

clone_size: .
v_call: TRBV5-1
d_call: TRBD1
j_call: TRBJ1-1
cdr3_nt: TGCGCCAGCAGCCCGCAGACAGGGCCCAACACTGAAGCTCTCTTT
cdr3_aa: CASSPQTGPNTEALF

clone_size: .
v_call: TRBV4-1
d_call: TRBD2
j_call: TRBJ2-5
cdr3_nt: TGCGCCAGCAGCCAACCGTGGACTAGCGGGAGAGAGACCCAGTACTTC
cdr3_aa: CASSQPWTSGRETQYF

clone_size: many
v_call: TRBV5-1
d_call: TRBD1
j_call: TRBJ2-7
cdr3_nt: TGCGCCAGCAGCCCGCGCCCGGGACAGCATTACGAGCAGTACTTC
cdr3_aa: CASSPRPGQHYEQYF

clone_size: .
v_call: TRBV28
d_call: .
j_call: TRBJ2-7
cdr3_nt: TGTGCCAGCACCAAACAGGGAATAGGCTACGAGCAGTACTTC
cdr3_aa: CASTKQGIGYEQYF

clone_size: .
v_call: TRBV28
d_call: TRBD1
j_call: TRBJ1-3
cdr3_nt: TGTGCCAGCAGTTTAGAGGGACAGGGTGCTGGAAACACCATATATTTT
cdr3_aa: CASSLEGQGAGNTIYF

clone_size: .
v_call: TRBV12-3/TRBV12-4
d_call: .
j_call: TRBJ1-3
cdr3_nt: TGTGCCGGCATACCTCCAGGGGCGCAGTTAGGAAACACCATATATTTT
cdr3_aa: CAGIPPGAQLGNTIYF

clone_size: .
v_call: TRBV28
d_call: .
j_call: TRBJ2-7
cdr3_nt: TGTGCCAGCAGTTTATGGGGGGCTTACGAGCAGTACTTC
cdr3_aa: CASSLWGAYEQYF

clone_size: many
v_call: TRBV7-2
d_call: .
j_call: TRBJ2-7
cdr3_nt: TGTGCCAGCAGCTTAAAGGCTGGGGAAACCTACGAGCAGTACTTC
cdr3_aa: CASSLKAGETYEQYF

clone_size: .
v_call: TRBV5-6
d_call: .
j_call: TRBJ2-1
cdr3_nt: TGTGCCAGCAGCTGGGGGGGCGCGGGGCAGTTCTTC
cdr3_aa: CASSWGGAGQFF

clone_size: many
v_call: TRBV2
d_call: TRBD1
j_call: TRBJ1-1
cdr3_nt: TGTGCCAGCAGTGAGGAACGGGACAGGGGGTGGAACACTGAAGCTTTCTTT
cdr3_aa: CASSEERDRGWNTEAFF

clone_size: .
v_call: TRBV12-3/TRBV12-4
d_call: .
j_call: TRBJ2-5
cdr3_nt: TGTGCCAGCAGTTTAGCGGGAGGGGGGGAAGAGACCCAGTACTTC
cdr3_aa: CASSLAGGGEETQYF

clone_size: many
v_call: TRBV25-1
d_call: .
j_call: TRBJ1-1
cdr3_nt: TGTGCCAGCAGTGAGGGCGGGAGCACTGAAGCTTTCTTT
cdr3_aa: CASSEGGSTEAFF

clone_size: many
v_call: TRBV11-3
d_call: TRBD1
j_call: TRBJ2-6
cdr3_nt: TGTGCCAGCAGCCCAAGGACAGGACTTCGCTCTGGGGCCAACGTCCTGACTTTC
cdr3_aa: CASSPRTGLRSGANVLTF

clone_size: many
v_call: TRBV3-1
d_call: .
j_call: TRBJ1-1
cdr3_nt: TGTGCCAGCAGCCAAGAGCGGTATGGTGAAGCTTTCTTT
cdr3_aa: CASSQERYGEAFF

clone_size: .
v_call: TRBV6-2/TRBV6-3
d_call: TRBD2
j_call: TRBJ2-7
cdr3_nt: TGTGCCAGCCGAATACTAGCGACAAGCTCCTACGAGCAGTACTTC
cdr3_aa: CASRILATSSYEQYF

clone_size: many
v_call: TRBV20-1
d_call: TRBD1
j_call: TRBJ2-2
cdr3_nt: TGCAGTGCTAGAACCGGGACAGGGAGGATCGGGGAGCTGTTTTTT
cdr3_aa: CSARTGTGRIGELFF

clone_size: many
v_call: TRBV12-3/TRBV12-4
d_call: TRBD1
j_call: TRBJ2-5
cdr3_nt: TGTGCCAGCAGTTTATTAGGAGGACAGGATTTAGAGACCCAGTACTTC
cdr3_aa: CASSLLGGQDLETQYF

clone_size: many
v_call: TRBV19
d_call: .
j_call: TRBJ1-5
cdr3_nt: TGTGCCAGTAGTATAGAGGGATCCGGGACGGTCGGCCCCCAGCATTTT
cdr3_aa: CASSIEGSGTVGPQHF

clone_size: .
v_call: TRBV5-5
d_call: .
j_call: TRBJ2-7
cdr3_nt: TGTGCCAGCAGCTCCGTCTACAAGACGGAGGTACACGAGCAGTACTTC
cdr3_aa: CASSSVYKTEVHEQYF

clone_size: .
v_call: TRBV28
d_call: .
j_call: TRBJ1-2
cdr3_nt: TGTGCCAGCAGGCCCCAGGGCAACTATGGCTACACCTTC
cdr3_aa: CASRPQGNYGYTF

clone_size: many
v_call: TRBV24-1
d_call: .
j_call: TRBJ2-1
cdr3_nt: TGTGCCACCAGTGATCAGACTAGGAGCATCTACAATGAGCAGTTCTTC
cdr3_aa: CATSDQTRSIYNEQFF

clone_size: many
v_call: TRBV5-1
d_call: .
j_call: TRBJ2-1
cdr3_nt: TGCGCCAGCAGCTTCGCGGACGGATACAATGAGCAGTTCTTC
cdr3_aa: CASSFADGYNEQFF

clone_size: once
v_call: TRBV28
d_call: TRBD1
j_call: TRBJ2-1
cdr3_nt: TGTGCCAGCACAGGGGGCCGTCATGAGCAGTTCTTC
cdr3_aa: CASTGGRHEQFF

clone_size: many
v_call: TRBV7-9
d_call: TRBD1
j_call: TRBJ1-2
cdr3_nt: TGTGCCAGCATGGGTGGGACAGGGTGGAATGGCTACACCTTC
cdr3_aa: CASMGGTGWNGYTF

clone_size: .
v_call: TRBV9
d_call: .
j_call: TRBJ1-2
cdr3_nt: TGTGCCAGCAGCGTAGACGGACAGTACTCTAACTATGGCTACACCTTC
cdr3_aa: CASSVDGQYSNYGYTF

clone_size: .
v_call: TRBV12-3/TRBV12-4
d_call: .
j_call: TRBJ2-1
cdr3_nt: TGTGCCAGCAGATTGTCCGTCTCCTACAATGAGCAGTTCTTC
cdr3_aa: CASRLSVSYNEQFF

clone_size: many
v_call: TRBV4-3
d_call: .
j_call: TRBJ2-1
cdr3_nt: TGCGCCAGCAGCCAAGAAACGGGGAGTTGGAATGAGCAGTTCTTC
cdr3_aa: CASSQETGSWNEQFF

clone_size: .
v_call: TRBV2
d_call: .
j_call: TRBJ2-1
cdr3_nt: TGTGCCAGCAGCAGGGGGGCCTACAATGAGCAGTTCTTC
cdr3_aa: CASSRGAYNEQFF

clone_size: many
v_call: TRBV19
d_call: TRBD1
j_call: TRBJ1-5
cdr3_nt: TGTGCCAGTAGTGGGGACAGGGGAAATCAGCCCCAGCATTTT
cdr3_aa: CASSGDRGNQPQHF

clone_size: many
v_call: TRBV5-1
d_call: .
j_call: TRBJ1-5
cdr3_nt: TGCGCCAGCAGCCCGGACGGCCACAATCAGCCCCAGCATTTT
cdr3_aa: CASSPDGHNQPQHF

clone_size: .
v_call: TRBV11-2
d_call: .
j_call: TRBJ2-2
cdr3_nt: TGTGCCAGCAGCTCACCGGACGCGGGAAGGGTCGGGGAGCTGTTTTTT
cdr3_aa: CASSSPDAGRVGELFF

clone_size: many
v_call: TRBV10-3
d_call: .
j_call: TRBJ2-3
cdr3_nt: TGTGCCATCAGCGTAACAGGGACTAGCACAGATACGCAGTATTTT
cdr3_aa: CAISVTGTSTDTQYF

clone_size: .
v_call: TRBV6-1
d_call: TRBD1
j_call: TRBJ1-2
cdr3_nt: TGTGCCAGCAAGCCACAGGGGCAGCTCCCAGGCTACACCTTC
cdr3_aa: CASKPQGQLPGYTF

clone_size: many
v_call: TRBV29-1
d_call: TRBD1
j_call: TRBJ1-2
cdr3_nt: TGCAGCGTTACGACAGGGGGCAACTATGGCTACACCTTC
cdr3_aa: CSVTTGGNYGYTF

clone_size: many
v_call: TRBV2
d_call: .
j_call: TRBJ1-2
cdr3_nt: TGTGCCAGCAACCAAGGGACGTCGGGTGCGTACACCTTC
cdr3_aa: CASNQGTSGAYTF